The 14 T cell receptor beta chains given below trace back to one sample, sequenced in a study of T cell repertoires in cytomegalovirus infection. These receptors have no known antigen. TCRdb itself ran the reads through MiXCR, one entry per CDR3 protein. The sample comprises 700,000 to 900,000 distinct CDR3 sequences, almost 30% of which are singletons, and around 12% rests with the top ten. The material sequenced was cultured CD8+ T cells from PBMCs, taken from culture after CMV antigen stimulation. All receptors derive from a human donor in good health (CMV status not recorded). Some clones in this sample may be carry-over from other donors' samples.

This chain connects TRBV6-5 to TRBJ1-2; D call uncertain. There are 13 residues in the CDR3. The ends were cut back, 0 bases at V and 6 bases at J, with 8 bases in the middle. Per germline, CDR1 MNHEY and CDR2 SVGAGI. The CDR3 reads CASSYSMADGYTF. The CDR3 DNA is TGTGCCAGCAGTTACTCGATGGCCGATGGCTACACCTTC.

The chain carries TRBV5-6 and TRBJ2-1; 10 bases map to TRBD2. The J segment lost 4 bases and the V segment lost 0 bases, leaving 16 bases of the junction unmatched. The CDR3 runs 20 residues. The germline CDR1 and CDR2 sequences are SGHDT and YYEEEE. The CDR3 sequence: CASSLDDRLAGILSYNEQFF. CDR3 in DNA: TGTGCCAGCAGCTTGGACGACCGACTAGCGGGCATACTAAGTTACAATGAGCAGTTCTTC.

This clonotype was seen only a few times. The chain is built from TRBV12-3 or TRBV12-4 and TRBJ2-3; TRBD2 aligns across 10 bases. CDR3 size: 14 residues. J lost 6 bases, V lost 5 bases, and 5 bases had no gene match. The CDR3 DNA is TGTGCCAGCAGTGAGCGGGGGGGCCCCGATACGCAGTATTTT. It is translated as CASSERGGPDTQYF.

The CDR3 spells CASSTGPSSNQPQHF. CDR3 nucleotide sequence: TGTGCCAGCAGTACCGGACCGAGTAGCAATCAGCCCCAGCATTTT. The chain carries TRBV27 and TRBJ1-5; D is unresolved. V was trimmed by 5 bases and J by 0 bases, leaving 11 bases between them. This CDR3 contains 15 residues. The germline V gene has CDR1 MNHEY and CDR2 SMNVEV (reference sequence).

The chain links TRBV6-8 to TRBJ2-2; D unclear. V was pared by 2 bases and J by 5 bases, with 9 bases between. The germline gives CDR1 MNHGY, CDR2 SAAAGT. This CDR3 contains 14 residues. The chain's CDR3 is CASSYPHFTGELFF. Here the CDR3 DNA reads TGTGCCAGCAGTTACCCCCATTTTACCGGGGAGCTGTTTTTT.

V is TRBV19 and J is TRBJ1-1; D unresolved. CDR1 is LNHDA and CDR2 is SQIVND in the germline V gene (reference sequence). The CDR3 contains 13 residues. The V end lost 5 bases, the J end lost 0 bases, and 7 bases lay between the germline ends. CDR3 in amino acids: CASSVNMNTEAFF. The CDR3 DNA is TGTGCCAGTAGTGTAAACATGAACACTGAAGCTTTCTTT.

This clonotype was detected only a few times. The chain is built from TRBV11-2 and TRBJ1-6, with D possibly being TRBD1 (5 bases). Trimming took 1 base from V and 8 from J, leaving 12 bases between them. Germline V lookup: CDR1 SGHAT, CDR2 FQNNGV. The CDR3 consists of 15 residues. CDR3 sequence: CASSLGRVVYSPLHF. The DNA for the CDR3 is TGTGCCAGCAGCTTAGGCAGGGTTGTTTATTCACCCCTCCACTTT.

There are a few counts of this clonotype. The chain uses TRBV7-3 and TRBJ2-1; 15 bases are shared with TRBD2. This CDR3 comprises 15 residues. Trimming at V came to 5 bases and at J to 9 bases, leaving 5 bases not matched to a gene. The germline gives CDR1 SGHTA, CDR2 FQGTGA. CDR3: CASSLGTSGGTEQFF. The CDR3 DNA is TGTGCCAGCAGCCTCGGGACTAGCGGGGGGACTGAGCAGTTCTTC.

This clonotype was counted ten times or more. The chain links TRBV6-1 to TRBJ2-3; 7 nucleotides agree with TRBD2. This CDR3 is built from 14 residues. Germline CDR1 reads MNHNS; CDR2 reads SASEGT. V shed 6 bases and J 0 bases; nucleotides not matched to a gene: 3. The CDR3 nucleotides read TGTGCCAGCAGAAAGGGAGGGAGCACAGATACGCAGTATTTT. It specifies CASRKGGSTDTQYF.

V and J are TRBV5-4 and TRBJ2-4, with D tentatively TRBD2 (6 bases). From germline, CDR1 is SGHNT and CDR2 YYREEE (reference sequence). V was trimmed by 5 bases and J by 10 bases, leaving 10 bases between them. CDR3 length: 11 residues. CDR3 coding DNA: TGTGCCAGCAGATATGGGGGGATTCAGTACTTC. Translated, it gives CASRYGGIQYF.

The CDR3 sequence: CATSDFTLDRGRFPYQETQYF. CDR3 DNA: TGTGCCACCAGTGATTTCACCTTGGACAGGGGGCGATTTCCGTACCAAGAGACCCAGTACTTC. The V call is TRBV24-1, the J call TRBJ2-5; 11 bases are a match to TRBD1. The germline V gene has CDR1 KGHDR and CDR2 SFDVKD. V lost 1 base and J lost 0; bases outside the gene matches: 15. The CDR3 consists of 21 residues.

This clonotype has a handful of counts. The CDR3 is CASRETGDLYSNEQFF. As DNA, the CDR3 is TGTGCCAGCAGAGAGACAGGGGACTTATATTCCAATGAGCAGTTCTTC. The chain links TRBV7-9 to TRBJ2-1, with 8 bases that match TRBD1. CDR1 is SEHNR and CDR2 is FQNEAQ in the germline V gene (reference sequence). The CDR3 loop spans 16 amino acids. V lost 6 bases to trimming and J lost 6 bases; unmatched junction nucleotides: 13.

This clonotype appeared a few times. V gene TRBV19 combines with J gene TRBJ2-3; D might be TRBD2 (6 bases). This CDR3 region has 15 residues. Trimming cost V 1 base and J 2 bases, with 10 bases left between them. Germline loops: CDR1 LNHDA, CDR2 SQIVND (reference sequence). CDR3 DNA: TGTGCCAGTAGTATAGGGGACTCAATCACAGATACGCAGTATTTT. Residues: CASSIGDSITDTQYF.

This chain uses TRBV28 with TRBJ2-1, with TRBD1 matching 8 bases. Per the germline V gene, CDR1 is MDHEN and CDR2 is SYDVKM. This CDR3 has 16 amino acids. V trimming: 1 base; J trimming: 2 bases; junction bases outside the gene matches: 4. This CDR3 is CASSLYDRGPYNEQFF. CDR3 DNA: TGTGCCAGCAGTTTATATGACAGGGGACCCTACAATGAGCAGTTCTTC.